This T cell receptor (beta chain) was profiled in a study of T-cell memory formation after mild COVID-19. Study-wide context: TCR clusters were mostly confined to one donor each.

This clonotype was seen repeatedly, ten times or more. Its target is not known. Sample barcodes and UMIs were carried by the TCR alpha and TCR beta cDNA libraries that 5'RACE generated with constant-segment primers. From the 5' RACE reads, TCRdb called clonotypes with MiXCR, one entry per CDR3 protein. The data contain hundreds of thousands of distinct CDR3 sequences, around 19% of them singletons. V lost 8 bases, J lost 2 bases, and 8 bases stayed unmatched. This CDR3 contains 15 residues. In germline, CDR1 is LNHDA, CDR2 SQIVND (reference sequence). Study-wide findings and caveats: Researchers found some responding clones in pre-infection memory, a sign that cross-reactive memory joined.

The chain carries TRBV19 and TRBJ1-5, with TRBD1 matching 8 bases. Sequences were obtained from PBMCs or a T cell subset sorted from them (not recorded which). This sequence originates from a young man who had mild COVID-19 (a few samples of this study predate the infection). Cell type and time point are not known. CDR3 sequence reads: CASAPGGVRNQPQHF. The CDR3 DNA follows: TGTGCCAGTGCCCCAGGGGGCGTTCGCAATCAGCCCCAGCATTTT. Complete variable domain (other parts from reference TRBV19 and TRBJ1-5): DGGITQSPKYLFRKEGQNVTLSCEQNLNHDAMYWYRQDPGQGLRLIYYSQIVNDFQKGDIAEGYSVSREKKESFPLTVTSAQKNPTAFYLCASAPGGVRNQPQHFGDGTRLSIL.